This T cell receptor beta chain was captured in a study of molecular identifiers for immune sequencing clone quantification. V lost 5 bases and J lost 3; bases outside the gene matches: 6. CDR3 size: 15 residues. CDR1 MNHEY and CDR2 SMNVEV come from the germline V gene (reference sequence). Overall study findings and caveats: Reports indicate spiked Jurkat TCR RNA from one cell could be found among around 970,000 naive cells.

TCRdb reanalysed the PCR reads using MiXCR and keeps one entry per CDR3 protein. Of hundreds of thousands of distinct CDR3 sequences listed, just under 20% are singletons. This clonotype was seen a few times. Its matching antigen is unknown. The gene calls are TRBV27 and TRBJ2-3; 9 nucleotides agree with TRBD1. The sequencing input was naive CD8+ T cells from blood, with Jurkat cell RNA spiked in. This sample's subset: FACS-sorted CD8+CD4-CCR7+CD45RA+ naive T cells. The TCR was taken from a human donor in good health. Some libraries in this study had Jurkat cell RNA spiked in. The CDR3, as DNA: TGTGCCAGCAGTCACGACAGGGGGGGTACAGATACGCAGTATTTT. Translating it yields CASSHDRGGTDTQYF.